The 3 T cell receptor beta chains in this list originate from one sample, sequenced in a study of tumor-infiltrating lymphocytes in glioblastoma multiforme. Three nested ARM-PCR rounds with V-beta and C-beta primers built TCRB libraries. TCRdb reprocessed the multiplex PCR reads via MiXCR and lists one record per CDR3 protein. Here the sample spans 9,900 or so distinct CDR3 sequences, around 64% being singletons. The sequencing input was brain tumor tissue. All receptors come from a male donor with glioblastoma.

The chain couples TRBV29-1 to TRBJ2-7; D may be TRBD2 (6 bases). The CDR3 length is 13 residues. V lost 4 bases to trimming and J lost 6 bases, with 16 bases between them. Germline CDR1 reads SQVTM; CDR2 reads ANQGSEA. The CDR3 coding sequence is TGCAGCGTTGTGGCGGGCGGGGTAGGCGAGCAGTACTTC. Amino acids: CSVVAGGVGEQYF.

The chain combines TRBV11-2 with TRBJ1-1; D possibly corresponds to TRBD1 (6 bases). The CDR3 loop spans 15 amino acids. V was cut by 5 bases and J by 1 base, with 14 bases left in between. Germline V gene sequence: CDR1 SGHAT, CDR2 FQNNGV. CDR3 amino acids: CASSLWDTTNTEAFF. Here the CDR3 DNA reads TGTGCCAGCAGCCTCTGGGACACGACGAACACTGAAGCTTTCTTT.

A note on this clonotype: It may be a read error: a sequence one base away is much more abundant. The chain links TRBV5-1 to TRBJ2-1, with D possibly being TRBD1 or TRBD2 (7 bases each). Germline CDR1 SGHRS, CDR2 YFSETQ. Trimming shortened V by 4 bases and J by 4 bases, and 15 bases separated the two germline ends. This CDR3 region has 15 residues. CDR3 coding DNA: TGCGCCAGCAGCGCCTCAGGGGGGGGATACAATGAGCAGTTCTTC. Its translation is CASSASGGGYNEQFF.